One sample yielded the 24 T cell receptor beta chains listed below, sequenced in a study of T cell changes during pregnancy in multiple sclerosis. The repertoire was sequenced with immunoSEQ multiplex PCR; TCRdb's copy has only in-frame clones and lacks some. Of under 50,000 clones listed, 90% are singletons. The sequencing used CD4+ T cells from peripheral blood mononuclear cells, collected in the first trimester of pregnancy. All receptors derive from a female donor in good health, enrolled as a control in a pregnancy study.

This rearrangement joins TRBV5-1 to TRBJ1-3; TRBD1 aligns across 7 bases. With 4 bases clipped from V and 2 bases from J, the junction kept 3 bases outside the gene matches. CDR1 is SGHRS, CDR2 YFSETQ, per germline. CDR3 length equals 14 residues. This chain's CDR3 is CASSGGTAGNTIYF. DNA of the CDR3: TGCGCCAGCAGCGGAGGGACAGCTGGAAACACCATATATTTT.

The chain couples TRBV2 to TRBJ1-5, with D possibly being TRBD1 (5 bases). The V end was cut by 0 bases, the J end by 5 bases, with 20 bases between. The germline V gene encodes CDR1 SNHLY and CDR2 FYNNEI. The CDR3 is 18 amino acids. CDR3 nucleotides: TGTGCCAGCAGTGAAGCGCTTCGAGCGGGACGGAGGGATCAGCCCCAGCATTTT. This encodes CASSEALRAGRRDQPQHF.

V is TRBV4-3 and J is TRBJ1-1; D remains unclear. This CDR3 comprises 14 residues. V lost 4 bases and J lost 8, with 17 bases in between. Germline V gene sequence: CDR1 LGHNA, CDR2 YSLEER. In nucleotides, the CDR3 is TGCGCCAGCAGCCTACGTAATCCAACTGCGGAAGCTTTCTTT. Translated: CASSLRNPTAEAFF.

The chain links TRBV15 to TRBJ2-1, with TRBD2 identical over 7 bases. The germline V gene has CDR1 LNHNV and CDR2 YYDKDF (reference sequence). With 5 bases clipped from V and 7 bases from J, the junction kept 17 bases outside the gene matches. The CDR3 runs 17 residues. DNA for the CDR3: TGTGCCACCAGCCACCCTCCAGGGAGGGACTCTGTAAATGAGCAGTTCTTC. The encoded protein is CATSHPPGRDSVNEQFF.

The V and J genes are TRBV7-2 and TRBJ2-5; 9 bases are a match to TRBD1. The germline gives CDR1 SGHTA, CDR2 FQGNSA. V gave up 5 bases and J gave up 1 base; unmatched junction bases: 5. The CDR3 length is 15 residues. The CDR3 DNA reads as TGTGCCAGCAGCCGGGACAGGGCGTCCCAAGAGACCCAGTACTTC. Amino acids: CASSRDRASQETQYF.

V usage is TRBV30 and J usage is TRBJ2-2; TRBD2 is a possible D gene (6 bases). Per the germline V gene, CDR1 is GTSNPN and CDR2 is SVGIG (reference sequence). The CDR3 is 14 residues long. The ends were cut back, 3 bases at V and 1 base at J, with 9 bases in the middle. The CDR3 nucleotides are TGTGCCTGGAGCGGACTACTGAACACCGGGGAGCTGTTTTTT. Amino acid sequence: CAWSGLLNTGELFF.

Here the CDR3 reads CASSLGGRGPNTGELFF. The DNA for the CDR3 is TGTGCCAGCAGCTTGGGGGGCAGGGGGCCTAACACCGGGGAGCTGTTTTTT. This chain connects TRBV5-4 to TRBJ2-2; TRBD1 matches 8 bases. From germline, CDR1 is SGHNT and CDR2 YYREEE (reference sequence). The CDR3 has 17 residues. V shed 0 bases, J shed 2 bases, and the junction held 6 bases outside the gene matches.

The CDR3 nucleotides are TGTGCCAGCAGCTTGACTAGCGGCTCCTACGAGCAGTACTTC. Amino acids: CASSLTSGSYEQYF. The J gene is TRBJ2-7, the V gene TRBV7-3; 9 bases match TRBD2. There are 14 residues in the CDR3. Trimming removed 3 bases from V and 0 bases from J; junction bases left unmatched: 0. The germline V gene has CDR1 SGHTA and CDR2 FQGTGA.

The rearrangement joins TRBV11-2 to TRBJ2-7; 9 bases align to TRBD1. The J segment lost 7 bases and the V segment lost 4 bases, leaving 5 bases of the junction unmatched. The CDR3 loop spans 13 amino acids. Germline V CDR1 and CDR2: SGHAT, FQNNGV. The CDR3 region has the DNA TGTGCCAGCAGCTCGGACAGGGGCAGGGAGCAGTACTTC. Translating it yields CASSSDRGREQYF.

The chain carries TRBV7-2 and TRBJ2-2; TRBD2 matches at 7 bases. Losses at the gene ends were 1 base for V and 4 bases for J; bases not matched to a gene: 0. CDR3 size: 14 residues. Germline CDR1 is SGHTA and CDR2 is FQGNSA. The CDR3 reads CASSLERGTGELFF. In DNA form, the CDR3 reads TGTGCCAGCAGCTTAGAGCGGGGCACCGGGGAGCTGTTTTTT.

The CDR3 spells CASSLEPGQETQYF. Here the CDR3 DNA reads TGTGCCAGCAGCTTGGAGCCAGGTCAAGAGACCCAGTACTTC. This sequence joins TRBV5-6 and TRBJ2-5; D is unresolved. V lost 0 bases, J lost 2 bases, and 8 bases lay in between. Germline loops: CDR1 SGHDT, CDR2 YYEEEE. This CDR3 is 14 amino acids long. The full variable domain, completed using reference TRBV5-6 and TRBJ2-5, is DAGVTQSPTHLIKTRGQQVTLRCSPKSGHDTVSWYQQALGQGPQFIFQYYEEEERQRGNFPDRFSGHQFPNYSSELNVNALLLGDSALYLCASSLEPGQETQYFGPGTRLLVL.

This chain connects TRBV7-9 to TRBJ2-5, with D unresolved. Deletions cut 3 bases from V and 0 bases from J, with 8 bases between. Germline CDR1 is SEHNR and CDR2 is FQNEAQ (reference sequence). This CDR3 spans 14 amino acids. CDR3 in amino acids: CASSFFSHQETQYF. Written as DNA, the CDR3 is TGTGCCAGCAGCTTCTTTTCCCACCAAGAGACCCAGTACTTC.

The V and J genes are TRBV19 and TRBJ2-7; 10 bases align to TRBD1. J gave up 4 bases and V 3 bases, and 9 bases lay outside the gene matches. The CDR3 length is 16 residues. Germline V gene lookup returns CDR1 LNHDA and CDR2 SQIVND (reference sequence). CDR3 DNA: TGTGCCAGTAGTATGATGCAGGGACAGGGGATTTACGAGCAGTACTTC. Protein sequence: CASSMMQGQGIYEQYF.

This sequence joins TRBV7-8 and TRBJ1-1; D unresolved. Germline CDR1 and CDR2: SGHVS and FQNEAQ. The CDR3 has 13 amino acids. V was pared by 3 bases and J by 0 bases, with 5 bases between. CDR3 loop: CASSFEVNTEAFF. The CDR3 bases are TGTGCCAGCAGCTTTGAGGTGAACACTGAAGCTTTCTTT.

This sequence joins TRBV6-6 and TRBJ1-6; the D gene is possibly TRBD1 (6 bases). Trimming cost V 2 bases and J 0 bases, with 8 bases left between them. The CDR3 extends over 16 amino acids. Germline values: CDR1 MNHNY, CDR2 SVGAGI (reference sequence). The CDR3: CASSYDRSSYNSPLHF. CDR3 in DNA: TGTGCCAGCAGTTACGACAGGAGCTCCTATAATTCACCCCTCCACTTT.

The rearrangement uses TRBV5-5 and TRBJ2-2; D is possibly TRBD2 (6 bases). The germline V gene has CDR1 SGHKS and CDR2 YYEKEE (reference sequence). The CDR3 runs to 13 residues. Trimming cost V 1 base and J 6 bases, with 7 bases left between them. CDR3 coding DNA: TGTGCCAGCAGCTTGTTAGCGGCCGGGGAGCTGTTTTTT. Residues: CASSLLAAGELFF.

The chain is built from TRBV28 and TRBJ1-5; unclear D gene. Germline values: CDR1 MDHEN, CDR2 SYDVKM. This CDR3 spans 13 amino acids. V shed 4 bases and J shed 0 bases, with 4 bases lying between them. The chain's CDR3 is CASSYYSNQPQHF. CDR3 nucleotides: TGTGCCAGCAGTTACTATAGCAATCAGCCCCAGCATTTT.

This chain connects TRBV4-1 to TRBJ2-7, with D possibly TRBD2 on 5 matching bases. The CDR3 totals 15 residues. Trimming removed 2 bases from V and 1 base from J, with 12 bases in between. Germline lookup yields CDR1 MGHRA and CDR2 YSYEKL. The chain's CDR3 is CASSQLVGASYEQYF. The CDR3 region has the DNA TGCGCCAGCAGCCAATTAGTGGGAGCATCCTACGAGCAGTACTTC.

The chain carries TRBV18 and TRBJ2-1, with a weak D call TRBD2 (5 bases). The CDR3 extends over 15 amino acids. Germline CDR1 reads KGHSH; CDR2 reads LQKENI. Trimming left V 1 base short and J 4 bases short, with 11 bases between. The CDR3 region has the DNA TGTGCCAGCTCACCACGTCAGGAGGCTTACAATGAGCAGTTCTTC. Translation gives CASSPRQEAYNEQFF.

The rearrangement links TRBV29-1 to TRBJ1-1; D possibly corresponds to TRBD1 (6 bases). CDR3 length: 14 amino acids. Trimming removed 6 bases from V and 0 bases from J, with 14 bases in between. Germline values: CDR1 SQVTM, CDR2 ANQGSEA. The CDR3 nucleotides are TGCAGCGTCCACCGGGACATCATGAACACTGAAGCTTTCTTT. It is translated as CSVHRDIMNTEAFF.

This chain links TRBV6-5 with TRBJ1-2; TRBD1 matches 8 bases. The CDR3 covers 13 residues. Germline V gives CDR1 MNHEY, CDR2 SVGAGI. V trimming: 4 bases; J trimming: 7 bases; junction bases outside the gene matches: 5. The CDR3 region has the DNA TGTGCCAGCAGTTTCTCAGGGGGCCGTGGCTACACCTTC. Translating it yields CASSFSGGRGYTF.

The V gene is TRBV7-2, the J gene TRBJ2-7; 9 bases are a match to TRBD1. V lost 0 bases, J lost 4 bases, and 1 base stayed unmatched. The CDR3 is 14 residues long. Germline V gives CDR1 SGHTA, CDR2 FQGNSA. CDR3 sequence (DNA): TGTGCCAGCAGCTTAGCCGGACAGGGGTACGAGCAGTACTTC. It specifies CASSLAGQGYEQYF.

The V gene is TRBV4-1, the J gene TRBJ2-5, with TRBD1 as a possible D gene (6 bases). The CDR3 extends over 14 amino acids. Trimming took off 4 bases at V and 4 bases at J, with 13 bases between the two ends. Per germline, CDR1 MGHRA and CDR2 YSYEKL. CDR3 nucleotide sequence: TGCGCCAGCAGCCGGGCAGGGGCGGGAGAGACCCAGTACTTC. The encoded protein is CASSRAGAGETQYF.

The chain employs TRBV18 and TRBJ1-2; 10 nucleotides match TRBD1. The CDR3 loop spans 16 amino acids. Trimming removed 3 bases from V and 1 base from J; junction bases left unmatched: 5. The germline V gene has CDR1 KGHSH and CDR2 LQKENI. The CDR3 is CASSPRTGGNNYGYTF. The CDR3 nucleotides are TGTGCCAGCTCACCCAGGACAGGGGGGAATAACTATGGCTACACCTTC.